This TCR beta chain was captured by sequencing in a study of cytomegalovirus exposure and HLA in healthy donors. General observations from the study: Accurate HLA-A and HLA-B prediction from TCR beta sequences was reported for most subjects.

With respect to this clone: Its antigen is unidentified.

The primer mix had 60 Vbeta and 13 Jbeta primers. This table comes from immunoSEQ multiplex PCR, and its TCRdb copy is limited to in-frame clones, with some not included. The sample gives about 180,000 clones, 70% to 80% of which show up once; 0.69% is in the top ten. V was clipped by 8 bases and J by 4 bases; unmatched bases: 9. This CDR3 is built from 14 residues. Germline-derived CDR1 and CDR2 are PRHDT and FYEKMQ (reference sequence). The chain joins TRBV13 to TRBJ2-3; 7 bases agree with TRBD2. The clonotype comes from a woman between 40 and 50 years old in good health and CMV-seronegative. Sequencing was done on a sample of PBMCs. CDR3 sequence reads: CASGYAGVPDTQYF. CDR3 sequence (DNA): TGTGCCAGCGGTTACGCGGGAGTCCCAGATACGCAGTATTTT.